Here is one T cell receptor beta chain with its context. Its antigen remains unidentified. The germline V gene has CDR1 SGHVS and CDR2 FQNEAQ. V was trimmed by 6 bases and J by 5 bases, leaving 13 bases between them. This CDR3 has 14 residues. The data stem from a study of shared clonotypes between healthy human individuals. Study-level results: Compared with clonotypes that all four donors shared, non-shared clonotypes had lower generation probabilities. A handful of donors shared around 5.2% of their naive CD4 clonotypes.

In the original processing: ImmunoSEQ sequences covered only the junction and lacked quality scores; filtering therefore differed. Profiling relied on immunoSEQ multiplex PCR, and the TCRdb table lists in-frame clones only, not all of them. V, J and clone size are taken as reported in that table, and D and trimming were inferred from the DNA itself. The table shows fewer than 3 million clones, with 85% to 95% occurring only once. This TCR was recovered from a man aged 18-30 years in good health. Some clones in this sample may be carry-over from other donors' samples. The rearrangement links TRBV7-8 to TRBJ2-2; no firm D call. What was sequenced was naive CD4+ T cells from PBMCs. Subset denoted: CD45RA+ positively selected. The CDR3 reads CASSQLSLTGELFF. CDR3 in DNA: TGTGCCAGCAGTCAGCTCAGTTTGACCGGGGAGCTGTTTTTT.